Sequencing of this T cell receptor (beta chain) was carried out in a study of blood T cell repertoires in COVID-19. CDR1 and CDR2 from the germline V gene are ENHRY and SYGVKD. V was clipped by 10 bases and J by 3 bases; unmatched bases: 7. This CDR3 spans 14 amino acids. In the authors' methods: Nucleated cell number was recorded as an estimate derived from reference gene primer amplification. The data were produced by immunoSEQ multiplex PCR, yet TCRdb's version contains in-frame clones alone and is incomplete. V and J calls and clone size come straight from that table; D and trimming were deduced from the DNA. The sample gives 400,000 to 550,000 clones, roughly nine tenths of which show up once; just under 2% is in the top ten.

This receptor was identified in a woman under 30 with acute COVID-19. The specimen sequenced was PBMCs or T cells enriched from blood (not recorded which). The chain joins TRBV10-3 to TRBJ1-3; 9 positions match TRBD1. Written as DNA, the CDR3 is TGTGCCACTTGGGGACAGGGAGATGGAAACACCATATATTTT. Translation: CATWGQGDGNTIYF.